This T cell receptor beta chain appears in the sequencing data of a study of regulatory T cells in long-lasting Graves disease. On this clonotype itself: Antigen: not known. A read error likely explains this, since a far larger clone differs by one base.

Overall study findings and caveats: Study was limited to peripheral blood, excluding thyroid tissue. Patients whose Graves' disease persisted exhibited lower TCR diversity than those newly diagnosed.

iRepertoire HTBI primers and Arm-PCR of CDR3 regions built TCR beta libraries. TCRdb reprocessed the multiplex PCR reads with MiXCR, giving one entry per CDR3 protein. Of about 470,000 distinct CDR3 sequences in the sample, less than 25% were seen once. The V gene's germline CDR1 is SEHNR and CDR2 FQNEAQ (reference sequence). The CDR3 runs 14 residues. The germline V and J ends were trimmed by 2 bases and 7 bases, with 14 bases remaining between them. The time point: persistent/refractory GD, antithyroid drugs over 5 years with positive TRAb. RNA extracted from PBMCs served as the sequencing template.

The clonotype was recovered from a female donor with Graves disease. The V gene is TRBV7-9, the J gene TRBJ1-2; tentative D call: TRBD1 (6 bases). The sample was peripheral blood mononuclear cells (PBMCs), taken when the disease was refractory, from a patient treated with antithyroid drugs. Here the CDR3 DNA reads TGTGCCAGCAGCTTAAATGGGGGCCCATGTGGCTACACCTTC. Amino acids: CASSLNGGPCGYTF.